The 20 T cell receptor beta chains below were found in one sample sequenced in a study of T cell changes during pregnancy in multiple sclerosis. Assay used: immunoSEQ multiplex PCR; TCRdb lists only in-frame clones, some missing. The table lists more than 95,000 clones, around 93% of them singletons. Specimen: peripheral blood, collected after pregnancy. These receptors all stem from a female donor with multiple sclerosis, enrolled in a pregnancy study.

The chain joins TRBV4-1 to TRBJ2-7, with 12 bases identical to TRBD2. The CDR3 covers 15 residues. Germline values: CDR1 MGHRA, CDR2 YSYEKL. The ends lost 4 bases at V and 3 bases at J; junction bases unmatched: 4. The CDR3 sequence: CASSPGTSGLYEQYF. The CDR3 DNA sequence: TGCGCCAGCAGCCCAGGGACTAGCGGGCTCTACGAGCAGTACTTC.

The V and J genes are TRBV6-1 and TRBJ2-7, with 7 bases fitting TRBD2. CDR1 is MNHNS and CDR2 is SASEGT in the germline V gene. With V trimmed by 2 bases and J by 4 bases, 8 bases remained unmatched. The CDR3 length is 15 residues. This chain's CDR3 is CASSEWAGRGYEQYF. The CDR3 nucleotides read TGTGCCAGCAGTGAATGGGCGGGGAGGGGATACGAGCAGTACTTC.

The V and J genes are TRBV6-5 and TRBJ2-1, with D maybe TRBD1 (5 bases). Trimming stripped 6 bases from V and 15 bases from J, with 27 bases between. CDR3 length: 15 residues. Germline values: CDR1 MNHEY, CDR2 SVGAGI. CDR3 region: CASSKKGVLLATPFF. CDR3 in DNA: TGTGCCAGCAGCAAGAAAGGGGTACTTCTGGCTACCCCGTTCTTC.

The chain recombines TRBV28 with TRBJ2-1; 8 bases are a match to TRBD1. The CDR3 covers 15 residues. CDR1 MDHEN and CDR2 SYDVKM come from the germline V gene. V dropped 5 bases and J dropped 3; count of bases not matched to a gene: 6. The CDR3 sequence is CASSPPDRGYNEQFF. The CDR3 region has the DNA TGTGCCAGCAGTCCCCCCGACAGGGGCTACAATGAGCAGTTCTTC. The whole variable domain, remainder taken from reference TRBV28 and TRBJ2-1, is DVKVTQSSRYLVKRTGEKVFLECVQDMDHENMFWYRQDPGLGLRLIYFSYDVKMKEKGDIPEGYSVSREKKERFSLILESASTNQTSMYLCASSPPDRGYNEQFFGPGTRLTVL.

The chain carries TRBV2 and TRBJ1-5; the match to TRBD1 covers 12 bases. The junction had 9 bases not matched to a gene; V was cut back by 6 bases and J by 6 bases. This CDR3 region has 16 residues. The germline CDR1 and CDR2 sequences are SNHLY and FYNNEI. The CDR3 loop is CASRPGDRGLTQPQHF. For the CDR3, the DNA is TGTGCCAGCAGACCCGGGGACAGGGGGCTTACTCAGCCCCAGCATTTT. Using reference TRBV2 and TRBJ1-5 for the parts outside the CDR3, the full variable domain is EPEVTQTPSHQVTQMGQEVILRCVPISNHLYFYWYRQILGQKVEFLVSFYNNEISEKSEIFDDQFSVERPDGSNFTLKIRSTKLEDSAMYFCASRPGDRGLTQPQHFGDGTRLSIL.

This chain uses TRBV13 with TRBJ2-7; D not resolved. CDR3 length: 13 residues. Trimming left V 5 bases short and J 5 bases short, with 13 bases between. CDR1 is PRHDT and CDR2 is FYEKMQ in the germline V gene (reference sequence). Here the CDR3 DNA reads TGTGCCAGCAGCCCACCCCGAGTAGACGAGCAGTACTTC. Residues: CASSPPRVDEQYF. The full variable domain, rest sourced from reference TRBV13 and TRBJ2-7, is AAGVIQSPRHLIKEKRETATLKCYPIPRHDTVYWYQQGPGQDPQFLISFYEKMQSDKGSIPDRFSAQQFSDYHSELNMSSLELGDSALYFCASSPPRVDEQYFGPGTRLTVT.

The CDR3 spells CSVGLAGVWQYF. CDR3 bases: TGCAGCGTTGGGCTAGCGGGAGTCTGGCAGTACTTC. V is TRBV29-1 and J is TRBJ2-7; TRBD2 matches at 10 bases. Germline assignment: CDR1 SQVTM and CDR2 ANQGSEA. V lost 4 bases, J lost 9 bases, and 6 bases stayed unmatched. The CDR3 has 12 amino acids.

The chain combines TRBV10-3 with TRBJ1-5; 9 positions match TRBD1. J lost 8 bases, V lost 4 bases, and 6 bases had no gene match. Germline assignment: CDR1 ENHRY and CDR2 SYGVKD. The CDR3 spans 14 residues. The CDR3 DNA sequence: TGTGCCATCAGTGCGGGGACAGGGATGGAGCCCCAGCATTTT. Residues: CAISAGTGMEPQHF.

The chain uses TRBV7-9 and TRBJ1-4, with D unresolved. The CDR3 runs to 12 residues. CDR1 SEHNR and CDR2 FQNEAQ come from the germline V gene (reference sequence). Trimming took 3 bases from V and 6 from J, leaving 5 bases between them. The CDR3, as DNA: TGTGCCAGCAGCTTCCGAGATGAAAAACTGTTTTTT. Protein product: CASSFRDEKLFF. Full variable domain (rest looked up from reference TRBV7-9 and TRBJ1-4): DTGVSQNPRHKITKRGQNVTFRCDPISEHNRLYWYRQTLGQGPEFLTYFQNEAQLEKSRLLSDRFSAERPKGSFSTLEIQRTEQGDSAMYLCASSFRDEKLFFGSGTQLSVL.

V gene TRBV30 combines with J gene TRBJ2-2; D is ambiguous. CDR3 length: 12 amino acids. The V gene lost 4 bases and the J gene lost 5 bases, with 8 bases spanning the gap. The germline V gene has CDR1 GTSNPN and CDR2 SVGIG (reference sequence). The CDR3 loop reads CAWTGVTGELFF. The CDR3 DNA follows: TGTGCCTGGACGGGTGTGACCGGGGAGCTGTTTTTT.

The V call is TRBV7-2, the J call TRBJ2-3; a weak D match, TRBD2 (5 bases). The CDR3 is 14 residues long. The germline V and J ends were trimmed by 5 bases and 5 bases, with 14 bases remaining between them. Per the germline V gene, CDR1 is SGHTA and CDR2 is FQGNSA. The CDR3 coding sequence is TGTGCCAGCAGCCGAGGAGGAATAGAAGATACGCAGTATTTT. Protein: CASSRGGIEDTQYF.

This chain links TRBV19 with TRBJ2-1, with D perhaps matching TRBD2 (6 bases). The V end was cut by 1 base, the J end by 3 bases, with 7 bases between. Germline values: CDR1 LNHDA, CDR2 SQIVND (reference sequence). The CDR3 sequence is 14 residues long. The CDR3 spells CASSIAGVYNEQFF. CDR3 sequence (DNA): TGTGCCAGTAGTATAGCGGGAGTCTACAATGAGCAGTTCTTC.

This clone occurred once. The chain recombines TRBV27 with TRBJ2-7; D gene unclear. Trimming shortened V by 0 bases and J by 3 bases, and 18 bases separated the two germline ends. Germline V gene data show CDR1 as MNHEY and CDR2 as SMNVEV (reference sequence). This CDR3 has 17 residues. CDR3 coding DNA: TGTGCCAGCAGTTTATCGTGGTCGTCCTACTTTCTCTACGAGCAGTACTTC. This encodes CASSLSWSSYFLYEQYF.

The rearrangement links TRBV5-4 to TRBJ2-7; 9 bases agree with TRBD1. With 5 bases clipped from V and 4 bases from J, the junction kept 7 bases outside the gene matches. This CDR3 region has 14 residues. Germline-derived CDR1 and CDR2 are SGHNT and YYREEE (reference sequence). CDR3 nucleotide sequence: TGTGCCAGCAGTGCGGGACAGGGTCGATACGAGCAGTACTTC. Its translation is CASSAGQGRYEQYF.

This clone appeared a single time. The genes are TRBV27 and TRBJ2-7; 9 nucleotides line up with TRBD1. Germline assignment: CDR1 MNHEY and CDR2 SMNVEV (reference sequence). This CDR3 comprises 13 residues. J was trimmed by 7 bases and V by 6 bases; bases with no gene match: 7. Written as DNA, the CDR3 is TGTGCCAGCAGCCCCACAGGGGGCCGGGAGCAGTACTTC. It encodes CASSPTGGREQYF.

The V gene is TRBV6-5, the J gene TRBJ2-1; 9 nucleotides line up with TRBD2. In germline, CDR1 is MNHEY, CDR2 SVGAGI. The CDR3 has 15 amino acids. Trimming cost V 0 bases and J 7 bases; bases outside gene matches: 4. CDR3 sequence reads: CASSYSASGINEQFF. CDR3 sequence (DNA): TGTGCCAGCAGTTACTCGGCTAGCGGGATTAATGAGCAGTTCTTC.

This clone is a singleton in its sample. The chain employs TRBV28 and TRBJ2-1, with 12 bases matching TRBD2. The CDR3 has 18 residues. J was trimmed by 0 bases and V by 5 bases; bases with no gene match: 8. Germline CDR1 is MDHEN and CDR2 is SYDVKM. The CDR3 loop is CASSTPGLAGNSYNEQFF. The CDR3 DNA reads TGTGCCAGCAGTACACCGGGACTAGCGGGCAACTCCTACAATGAGCAGTTCTTC.

V gene TRBV10-3 combines with J gene TRBJ2-1; D ambiguous. Germline-derived CDR1 and CDR2 are ENHRY and SYGVKD. The V and J ends lost 4 bases and 4 bases respectively, with 5 bases between them. The CDR3 sequence is 12 residues long. The CDR3, as DNA: TGTGCCATCAGTGGACAATACAATGAGCAGTTCTTC. This gives the protein CAISGQYNEQFF.

J is TRBJ2-1 and V is TRBV27, with 9 bases aligning to TRBD2. This CDR3 contains 15 residues. The J segment lost 5 bases and the V segment lost 5 bases, leaving 7 bases of the junction unmatched. Germline-derived CDR1 and CDR2 are MNHEY and SMNVEV (reference sequence). CDR3 region: CASSIGASGNNEQFF. In nucleotides, the CDR3 is TGTGCCAGCAGTATCGGCGCTAGCGGGAACAATGAGCAGTTCTTC.

The chain joins TRBV19 to TRBJ1-1; the D is unclear. Trimming cost V 2 bases and J 0 bases, with 4 bases left between them. CDR1 and CDR2 from the germline V gene are LNHDA and SQIVND (reference sequence). The CDR3 has 13 amino acids. This chain's CDR3 is CASSILLNTEAFF. CDR3 nucleotide sequence: TGTGCCAGTAGTATACTCTTGAACACTGAAGCTTTCTTT.